This TCR beta chain comes out of a study of blood T cells in healthy people across ages. Germline assignment: CDR1 SGHVS and CDR2 FQNEAQ. This CDR3 has 14 amino acids. V lost 8 bases, J lost 1 base, and 14 bases lay in between. A second 7 to 11 cycle PCR used barcoded and J-beta primers. Each CDR3 protein is one row after TCRdb ran MiXCR on the 5' RACE reads. The table lists about 730,000 distinct CDR3 sequences, more than 40% of them singletons. The V and J genes are TRBV7-8 and TRBJ1-1; a possible D gene is TRBD1 (6 bases). This TCR was sampled from a woman aged 55-69 years in good health. Input material: blood. CDR3 sequence (DNA): TGTGCCAGCTCCGCAGGGGAGGGGAACACTGAAGCTTTCTTT. Amino acids: CASSAGEGNTEAFF.